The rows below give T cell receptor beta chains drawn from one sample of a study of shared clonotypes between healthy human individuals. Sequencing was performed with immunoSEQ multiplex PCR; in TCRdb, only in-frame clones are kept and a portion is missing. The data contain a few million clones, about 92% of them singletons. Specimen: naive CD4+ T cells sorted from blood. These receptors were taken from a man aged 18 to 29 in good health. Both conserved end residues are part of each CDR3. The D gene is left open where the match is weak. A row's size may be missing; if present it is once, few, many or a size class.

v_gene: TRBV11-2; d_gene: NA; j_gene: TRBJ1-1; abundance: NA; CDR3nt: TGTGCCAGCAGCCAGACAATACGCATGAACACTGAAGCTTTCTTT; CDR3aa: CASSQTIRMNTEAFF
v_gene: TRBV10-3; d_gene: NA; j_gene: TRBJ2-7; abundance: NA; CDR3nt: TGTGCCAGCAGAAAAGAACAGGGCCAGCAGTACTTC; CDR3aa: CASRKEQGQQYF
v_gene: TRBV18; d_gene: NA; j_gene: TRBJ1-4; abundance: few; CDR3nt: TGTGCCAGCTCACTTACAGGGATCGAAAAACTGTTTTTT; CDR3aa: CASSLTGIEKLFF
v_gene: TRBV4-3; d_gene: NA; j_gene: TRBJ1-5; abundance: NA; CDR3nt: TGCGCCAGCAGTGGACAGTACAATCAGCCCCAGCATTTT; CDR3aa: CASSGQYNQPQHF
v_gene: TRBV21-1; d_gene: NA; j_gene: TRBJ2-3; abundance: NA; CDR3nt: TGTGCCACTCGGTCAAAGTCCGGGTTCTTCACAGATACGCAGTATTTT; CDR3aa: CATRSKSGFFTDTQYF
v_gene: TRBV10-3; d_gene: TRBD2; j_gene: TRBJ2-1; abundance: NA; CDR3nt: TGTGCCATCAGGACTTTTAGCGGGAGCTCCTACAATGAGCAGTTCTTC; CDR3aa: CAIRTFSGSSYNEQFF
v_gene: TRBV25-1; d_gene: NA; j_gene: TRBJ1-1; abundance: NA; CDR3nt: TGTGCCAGCAGTGGGCCGGGGATGAACACTGAAGCTTTCTTT; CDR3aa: CASSGPGMNTEAFF
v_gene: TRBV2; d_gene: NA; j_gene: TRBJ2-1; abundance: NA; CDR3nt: TGTGCCAGCAGGTACCAGACAACGGAGCTCTTC; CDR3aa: CASRYQTTELF
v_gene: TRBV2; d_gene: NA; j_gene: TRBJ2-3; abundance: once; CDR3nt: TGTGCCAGCAGTAACCTGGGCGGGGGCACAGATACGCAGTATTTT; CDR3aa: CASSNLGGGTDTQYF
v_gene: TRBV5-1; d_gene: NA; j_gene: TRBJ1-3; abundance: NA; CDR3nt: TGCGCCAGCAGCCCTGGACAGAGCTCTGGAAACACCATATATTTT; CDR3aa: CASSPGQSSGNTIYF
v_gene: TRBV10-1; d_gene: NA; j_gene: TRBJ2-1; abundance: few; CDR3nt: TGCGCCAGCAGTGATCAGGGGAGCTCCTACAATGAGCAGTTCTTC; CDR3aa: CASSDQGSSYNEQFF
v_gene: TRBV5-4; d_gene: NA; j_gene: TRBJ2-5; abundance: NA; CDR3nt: TGTGCCAGCAGCTTGGTCGGGGAGGAAACCCAGTACTTC; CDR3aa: CASSLVGEETQYF
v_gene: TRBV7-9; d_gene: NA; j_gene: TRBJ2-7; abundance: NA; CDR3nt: TGTGCCAGCAGCGGATTTCCCTACGAGCAGTACTTC; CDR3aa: CASSGFPYEQYF
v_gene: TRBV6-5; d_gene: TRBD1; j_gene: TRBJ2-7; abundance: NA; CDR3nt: TGTGCCAGCACCAATAAACAGGGGAACGAGCAGTACTTC; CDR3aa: CASTNKQGNEQYF
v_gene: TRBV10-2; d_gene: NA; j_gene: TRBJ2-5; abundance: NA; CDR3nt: TGCGCCAGCAGTGTTCCCGGGGTAGAGACCCAGTACTTC; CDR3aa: CASSVPGVETQYF
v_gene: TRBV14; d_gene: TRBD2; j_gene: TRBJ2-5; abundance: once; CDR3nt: TGTGCCAGCAGCCCGGGACTAGGAGAGACCCAGTACTTC; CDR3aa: CASSPGLGETQYF
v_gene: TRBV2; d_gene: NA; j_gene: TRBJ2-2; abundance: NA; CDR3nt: TGTGCCAGCAGTGAAACCGGGGAGCTGTTTTTT; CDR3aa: CASSETGELFF
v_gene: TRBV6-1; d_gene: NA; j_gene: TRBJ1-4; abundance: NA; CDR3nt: TGTGCCAGCAGTCCCCGGGGGGTCGGTGAAAAACTGTTTTTT; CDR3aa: CASSPRGVGEKLFF
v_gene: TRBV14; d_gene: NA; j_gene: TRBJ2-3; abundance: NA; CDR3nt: TGTGCCAGCAGCCTACAGGGCACAGATACGCAGTATTTT; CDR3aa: CASSLQGTDTQYF
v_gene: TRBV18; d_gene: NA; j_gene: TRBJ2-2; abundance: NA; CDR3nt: TGTGCCAGCTCACCGTCTGCTGCAGGGTTCGGGGAGCTGTTTTTT; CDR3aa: CASSPSAAGFGELFF
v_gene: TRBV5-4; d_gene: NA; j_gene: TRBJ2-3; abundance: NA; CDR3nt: TGTGCCTCCAAGTACGGCGGCGGGAACACAGATACGCAGTATTTT; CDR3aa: CASKYGGGNTDTQYF
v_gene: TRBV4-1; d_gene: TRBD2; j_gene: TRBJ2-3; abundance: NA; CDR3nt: TGCGCCAGCAAGGAGGGACTAGCGGCAGATACGCAGTATTTT; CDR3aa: CASKEGLAADTQYF
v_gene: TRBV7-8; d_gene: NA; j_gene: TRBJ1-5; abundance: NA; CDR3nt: TGTGCCAGCAGCTTAGTTGCGGGTGGGGGAAATCAGCCCCAGCATTTT; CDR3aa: CASSLVAGGGNQPQHF
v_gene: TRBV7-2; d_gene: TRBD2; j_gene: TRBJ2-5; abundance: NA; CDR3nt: TGTGCCAGCAGCAAACTAGCGGGAGGGGTACAAGAGACCCAGTACTTC; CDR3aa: CASSKLAGGVQETQYF
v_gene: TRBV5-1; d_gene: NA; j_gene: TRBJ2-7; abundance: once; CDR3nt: TGCGCCAGCAGCTTGGCCGTGGCCAACTACGAGCAGTACTTC; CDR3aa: CASSLAVANYEQYF
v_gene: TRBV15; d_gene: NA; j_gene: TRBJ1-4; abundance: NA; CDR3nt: TGTGCCACCAGCAGAGATGCAGGGCCTAATGAAAAACTGTTTTTT; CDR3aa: CATSRDAGPNEKLFF
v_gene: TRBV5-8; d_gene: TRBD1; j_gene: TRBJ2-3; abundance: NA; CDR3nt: TGTGCCAGCAGCTTTTGGGACAGGGGCACAGATACGCAGTATTTT; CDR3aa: CASSFWDRGTDTQYF
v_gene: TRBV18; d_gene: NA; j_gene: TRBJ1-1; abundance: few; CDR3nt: TGTGCCAGCTCACCAGACAGAATGAACACTGAAGCTTTCTTT; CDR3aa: CASSPDRMNTEAFF
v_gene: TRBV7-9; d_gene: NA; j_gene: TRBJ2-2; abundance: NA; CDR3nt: TGTGCCAGCAGCCATAATCCGAACACCGGGGAGCTGTTTTTT; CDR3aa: CASSHNPNTGELFF
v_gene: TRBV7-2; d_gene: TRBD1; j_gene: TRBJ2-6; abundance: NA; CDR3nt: TGTGCCAGCAGAGTTACAGGGGCTGGGGCCAACGTCCTGACTTTC; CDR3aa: CASRVTGAGANVLTF
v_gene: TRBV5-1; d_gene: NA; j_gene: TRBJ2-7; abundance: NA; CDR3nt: TGCGCCAGCAGCTTTAGAGGGGATACCTACGAGCAGTACTTC; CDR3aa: CASSFRGDTYEQYF
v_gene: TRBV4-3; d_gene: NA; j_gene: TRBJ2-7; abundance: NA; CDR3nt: TGCGCCAGCAGCCGTAAATTGGTCGATCCAGCTAGCTCCTACGAGCAGTACTTC; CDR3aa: CASSRKLVDPASSYEQYF